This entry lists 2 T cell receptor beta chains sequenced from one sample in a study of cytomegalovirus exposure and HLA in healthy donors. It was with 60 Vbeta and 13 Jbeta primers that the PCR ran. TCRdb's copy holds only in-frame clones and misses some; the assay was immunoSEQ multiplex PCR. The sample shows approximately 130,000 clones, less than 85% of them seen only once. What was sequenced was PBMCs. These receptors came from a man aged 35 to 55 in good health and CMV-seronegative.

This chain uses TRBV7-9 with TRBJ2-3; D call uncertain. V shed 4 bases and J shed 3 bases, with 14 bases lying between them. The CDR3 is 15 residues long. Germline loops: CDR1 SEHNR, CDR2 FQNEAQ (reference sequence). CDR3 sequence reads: CASSSAGSGTDTQYF. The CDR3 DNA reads TGTGCCAGCAGCTCCGCTGGGTCGGGTACAGATACGCAGTATTTT.

The DNA of the CDR3 is TGTGCCAGCTCCATTACAGGGAGCGAGCAGTACTTC. This codes for CASSITGSEQYF. The gene calls are TRBV27 and TRBJ2-7; possible D gene TRBD1, 6 bases. CDR1 MNHEY and CDR2 SMNVEV come from the germline V gene (reference sequence). The CDR3 is 12 amino acids. The V and J ends lost 8 bases and 6 bases respectively, with 14 bases between them.